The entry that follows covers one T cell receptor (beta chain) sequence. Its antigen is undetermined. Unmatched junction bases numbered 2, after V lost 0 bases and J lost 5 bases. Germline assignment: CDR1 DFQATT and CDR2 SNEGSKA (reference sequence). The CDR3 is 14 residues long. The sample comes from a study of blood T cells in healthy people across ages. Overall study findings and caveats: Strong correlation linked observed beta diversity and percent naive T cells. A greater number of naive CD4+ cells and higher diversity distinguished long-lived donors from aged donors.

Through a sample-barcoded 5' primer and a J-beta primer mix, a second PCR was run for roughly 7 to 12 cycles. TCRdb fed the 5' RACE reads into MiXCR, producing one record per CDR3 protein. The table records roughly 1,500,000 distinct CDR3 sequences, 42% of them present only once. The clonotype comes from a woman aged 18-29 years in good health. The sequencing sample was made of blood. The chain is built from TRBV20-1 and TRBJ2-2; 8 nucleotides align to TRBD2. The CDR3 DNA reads TGCAGTGCTAGAGAGCGGGGGGCAACCGGGGAGCTGTTTTTT. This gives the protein CSARERGATGELFF.